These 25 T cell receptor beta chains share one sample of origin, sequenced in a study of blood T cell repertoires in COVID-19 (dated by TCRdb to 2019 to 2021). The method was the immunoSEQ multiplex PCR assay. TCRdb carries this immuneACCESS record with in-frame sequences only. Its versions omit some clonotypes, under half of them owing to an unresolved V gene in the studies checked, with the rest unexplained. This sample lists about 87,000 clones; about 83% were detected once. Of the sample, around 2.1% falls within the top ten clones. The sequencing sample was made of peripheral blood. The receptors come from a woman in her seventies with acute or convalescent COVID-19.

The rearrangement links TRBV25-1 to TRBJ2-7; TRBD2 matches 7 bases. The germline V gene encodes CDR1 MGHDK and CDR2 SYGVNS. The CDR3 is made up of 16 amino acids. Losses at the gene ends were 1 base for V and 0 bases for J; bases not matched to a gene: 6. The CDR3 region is CASSESGGGSSYEQYF. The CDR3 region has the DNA TGTGCCAGCAGTGAATCGGGCGGGGGAAGCTCCTACGAGCAGTACTTC.

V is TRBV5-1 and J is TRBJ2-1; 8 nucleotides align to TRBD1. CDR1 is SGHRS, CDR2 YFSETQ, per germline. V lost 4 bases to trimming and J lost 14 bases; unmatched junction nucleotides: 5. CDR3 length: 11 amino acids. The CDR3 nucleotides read TGCGCCAGCAGCACAGGGACAGGAGAGTTCTTC. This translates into CASSTGTGEFF.

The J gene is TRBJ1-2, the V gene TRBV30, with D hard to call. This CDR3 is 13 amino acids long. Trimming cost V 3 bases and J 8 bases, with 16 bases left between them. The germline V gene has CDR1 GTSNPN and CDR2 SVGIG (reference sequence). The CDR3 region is CAWSPIPRSGYTF. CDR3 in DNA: TGTGCCTGGAGCCCAATCCCCCGGAGCGGCTACACCTTC. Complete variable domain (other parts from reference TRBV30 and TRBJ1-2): SQTIHQWPATLVQPVGSPLSLECTVEGTSNPNLYWYRQAAGRGLQLLFYSVGIGQISSEVPQNLSASRPQDRQFILSSKKLLLSDSGFYLCAWSPIPRSGYTFGSGTRLTVV.

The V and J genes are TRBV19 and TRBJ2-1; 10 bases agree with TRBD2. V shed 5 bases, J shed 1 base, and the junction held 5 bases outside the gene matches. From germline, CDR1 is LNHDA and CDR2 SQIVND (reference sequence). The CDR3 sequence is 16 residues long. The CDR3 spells CASSETSGASYNEQFF. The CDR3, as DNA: TGTGCCAGTAGTGAAACTAGCGGGGCTTCCTACAATGAGCAGTTCTTC.

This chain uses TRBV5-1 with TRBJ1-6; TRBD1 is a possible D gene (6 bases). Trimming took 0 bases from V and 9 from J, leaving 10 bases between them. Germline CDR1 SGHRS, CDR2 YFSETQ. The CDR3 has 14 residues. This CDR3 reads CASSLGDNRSPLHF. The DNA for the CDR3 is TGCGCCAGCAGCTTGGGGGACAATCGTTCACCCCTCCACTTT.

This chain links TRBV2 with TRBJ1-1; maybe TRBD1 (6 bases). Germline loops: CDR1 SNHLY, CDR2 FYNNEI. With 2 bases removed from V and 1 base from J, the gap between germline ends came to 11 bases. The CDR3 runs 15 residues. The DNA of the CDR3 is TGTGCCAGCAGTGAAATTGGGGGCTGGAACACTGAAGCTTTCTTT. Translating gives CASSEIGGWNTEAFF.

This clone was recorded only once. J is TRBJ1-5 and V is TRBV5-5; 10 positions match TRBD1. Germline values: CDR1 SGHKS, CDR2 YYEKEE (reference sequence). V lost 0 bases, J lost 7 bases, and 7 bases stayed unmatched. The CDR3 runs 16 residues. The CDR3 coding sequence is TGTGCCAGCAGCTTGGCCTGGAGACAGGGGGCCCAGCCCCAGCATTTT. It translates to CASSLAWRQGAQPQHF.

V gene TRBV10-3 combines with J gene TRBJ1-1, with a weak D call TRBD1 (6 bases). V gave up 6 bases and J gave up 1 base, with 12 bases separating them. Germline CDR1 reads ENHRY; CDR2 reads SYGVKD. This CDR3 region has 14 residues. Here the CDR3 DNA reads TGTGCCATCAGGTGGGGGGGCCAGAACACTGAAGCTTTCTTT. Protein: CAIRWGGQNTEAFF.

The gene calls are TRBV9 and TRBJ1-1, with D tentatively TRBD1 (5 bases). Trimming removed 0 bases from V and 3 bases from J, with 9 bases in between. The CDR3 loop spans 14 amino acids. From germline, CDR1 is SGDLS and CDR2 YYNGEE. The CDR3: CASSVEPGYTEAFF. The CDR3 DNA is TGTGCCAGCAGCGTAGAGCCAGGGTACACTGAAGCTTTCTTT.

DNA of the CDR3: TGCGCCAGCGGGGACTTAACGTCCACTGAAGCTTTCTTT. Translated: CASGDLTSTEAFF. The chain links TRBV5-1 to TRBJ1-1, with D possibly being TRBD1 (5 bases). Deletions cut 7 bases from V and 4 bases from J, with 14 bases between. This CDR3 contains 13 residues. Germline V CDR1 and CDR2: SGHRS, YFSETQ.

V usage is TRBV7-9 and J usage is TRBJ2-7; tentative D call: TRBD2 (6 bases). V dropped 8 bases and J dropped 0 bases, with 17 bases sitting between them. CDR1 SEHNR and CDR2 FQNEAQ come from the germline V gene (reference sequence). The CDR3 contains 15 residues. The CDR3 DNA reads TGTGCCAGCGCAAAATCTAGCGTTAACTCCTACGAGCAGTACTTC. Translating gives CASAKSSVNSYEQYF. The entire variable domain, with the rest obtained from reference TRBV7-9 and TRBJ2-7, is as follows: DTGVSQNPRHKITKRGQNVTFRCDPISEHNRLYWYRQTLGQGPEFLTYFQNEAQLEKSRLLSDRFSAERPKGSFSTLEIQRTEQGDSAMYLCASAKSSVNSYEQYFGPGTRLTVT.

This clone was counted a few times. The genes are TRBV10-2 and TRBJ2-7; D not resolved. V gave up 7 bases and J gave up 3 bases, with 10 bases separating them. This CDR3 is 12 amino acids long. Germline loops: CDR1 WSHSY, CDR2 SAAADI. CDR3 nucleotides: TGCGCCAGCAAGAACCTAGACTACGAGCAGTACTTC. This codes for CASKNLDYEQYF.

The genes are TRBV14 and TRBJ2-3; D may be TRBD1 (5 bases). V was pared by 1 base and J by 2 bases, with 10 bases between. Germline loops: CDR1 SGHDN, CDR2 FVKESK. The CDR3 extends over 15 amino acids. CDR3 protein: CASSQGRVTTDTQYF. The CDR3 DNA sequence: TGTGCCAGCAGCCAAGGCAGGGTGACCACAGATACGCAGTATTTT.

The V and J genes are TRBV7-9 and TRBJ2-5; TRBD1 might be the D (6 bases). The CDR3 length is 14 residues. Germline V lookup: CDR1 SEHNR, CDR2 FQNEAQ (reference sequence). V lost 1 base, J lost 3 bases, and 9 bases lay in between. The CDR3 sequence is CASSLVAGEETQYF. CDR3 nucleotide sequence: TGTGCCAGCAGCTTAGTGGCAGGGGAAGAGACCCAGTACTTC.

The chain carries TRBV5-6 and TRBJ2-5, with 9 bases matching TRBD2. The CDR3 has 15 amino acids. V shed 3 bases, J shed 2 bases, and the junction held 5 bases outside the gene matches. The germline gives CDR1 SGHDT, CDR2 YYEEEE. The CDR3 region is CASSYSGRVQETQYF. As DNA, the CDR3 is TGTGCCAGCAGCTATAGCGGGAGAGTTCAAGAGACCCAGTACTTC.

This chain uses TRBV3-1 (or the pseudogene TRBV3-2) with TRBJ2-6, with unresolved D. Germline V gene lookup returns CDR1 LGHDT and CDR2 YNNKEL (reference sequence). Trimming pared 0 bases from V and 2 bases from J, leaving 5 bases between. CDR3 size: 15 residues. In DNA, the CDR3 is TGTGCCAGCAGCCAAGAGTCTACTGGGGCCAACGTCCTGACTTTC. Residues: CASSQESTGANVLTF.

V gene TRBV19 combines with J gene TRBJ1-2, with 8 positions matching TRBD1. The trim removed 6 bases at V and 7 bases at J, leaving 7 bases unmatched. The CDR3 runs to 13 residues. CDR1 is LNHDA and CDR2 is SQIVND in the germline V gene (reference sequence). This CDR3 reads CASRDLTGAGYTF. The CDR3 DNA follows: TGTGCCAGTAGGGATCTGACAGGGGCTGGCTACACCTTC.

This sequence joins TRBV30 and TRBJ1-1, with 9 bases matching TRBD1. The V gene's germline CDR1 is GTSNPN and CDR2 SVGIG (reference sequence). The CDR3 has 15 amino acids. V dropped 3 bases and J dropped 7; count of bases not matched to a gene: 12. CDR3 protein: CAWSPTGGRRIEAFF. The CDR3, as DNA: TGTGCCTGGAGCCCCACAGGGGGCAGGCGGATTGAAGCTTTCTTT.

CDR3 in amino acids: CASSLTGAGYEQYF. CDR3 nucleotides: TGTGCCAGCAGCTTGACAGGTGCTGGCTACGAGCAGTACTTC. The genes are TRBV7-9 and TRBJ2-7; D possibly corresponds to TRBD1 (6 bases). The V gene's germline CDR1 is SEHNR and CDR2 FQNEAQ (reference sequence). With 3 bases removed from V and 3 bases from J, the gap between germline ends came to 12 bases. This CDR3 spans 14 amino acids. Full variable domain (remainder filled in from reference TRBV7-9 and TRBJ2-7): DTGVSQNPRHKITKRGQNVTFRCDPISEHNRLYWYRQTLGQGPEFLTYFQNEAQLEKSRLLSDRFSAERPKGSFSTLEIQRTEQGDSAMYLCASSLTGAGYEQYFGPGTRLTVT.

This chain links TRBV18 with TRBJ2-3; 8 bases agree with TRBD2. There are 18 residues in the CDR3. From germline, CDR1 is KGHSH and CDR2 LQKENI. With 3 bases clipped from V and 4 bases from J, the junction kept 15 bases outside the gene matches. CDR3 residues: CASSPGLGSSGAADTQYF. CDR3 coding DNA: TGTGCCAGCTCACCCGGGTTGGGGAGTAGCGGGGCTGCAGATACGCAGTATTTT.

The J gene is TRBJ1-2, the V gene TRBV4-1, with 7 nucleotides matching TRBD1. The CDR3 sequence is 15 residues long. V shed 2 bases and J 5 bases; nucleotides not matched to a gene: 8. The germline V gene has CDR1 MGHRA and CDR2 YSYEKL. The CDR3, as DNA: TGCGCCAGCAGCCAATCCCAGGGGGTAGGTTATGGCTACACCTTC. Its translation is CASSQSQGVGYGYTF.

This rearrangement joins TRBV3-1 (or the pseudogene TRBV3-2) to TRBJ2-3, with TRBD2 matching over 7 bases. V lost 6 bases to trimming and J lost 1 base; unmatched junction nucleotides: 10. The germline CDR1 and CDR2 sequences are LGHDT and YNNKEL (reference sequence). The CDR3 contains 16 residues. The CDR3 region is CASSDGLSGGTDTQYF. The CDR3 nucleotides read TGTGCCAGCAGTGACGGACTAAGCGGGGGCACAGATACGCAGTATTTT.

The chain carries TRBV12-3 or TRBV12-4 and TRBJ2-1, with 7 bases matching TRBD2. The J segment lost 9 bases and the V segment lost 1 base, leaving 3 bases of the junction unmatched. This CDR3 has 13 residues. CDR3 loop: CASSLGWGGEQFF. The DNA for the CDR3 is TGTGCCAGCAGTTTAGGTTGGGGGGGTGAGCAGTTCTTC.

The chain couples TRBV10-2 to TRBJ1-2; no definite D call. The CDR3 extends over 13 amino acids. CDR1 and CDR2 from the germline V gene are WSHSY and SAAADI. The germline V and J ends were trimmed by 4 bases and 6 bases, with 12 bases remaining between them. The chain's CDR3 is CASSAAGGHGYTF. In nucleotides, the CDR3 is TGCGCCAGCAGTGCGGCAGGAGGACATGGCTACACCTTC.

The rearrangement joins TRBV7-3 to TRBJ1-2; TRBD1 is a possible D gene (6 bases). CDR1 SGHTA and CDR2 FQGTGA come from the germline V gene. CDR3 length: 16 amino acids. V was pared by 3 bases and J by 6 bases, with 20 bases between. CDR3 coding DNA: TGTGCCAGCAGCTTGACCGGGACACCGGACGGTAATGGCTACACCTTC. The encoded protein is CASSLTGTPDGNGYTF.